Listed below are T cell receptor beta chains from one sample, sequenced in a study of OX40 agonist ivuxolimab in advanced cancers. Profiling relied on immunoSEQ multiplex PCR, and the TCRdb table lists in-frame clones only, not all of them. This sample has about 65,000 clones, with roughly 87% found just once. Material: CD4+ or CD8+ T cells sorted from blood, obtained in a trial of the OX40 agonist ivuxolimab. These receptors all come from an adult with an advanced solid tumor such as melanoma, head and neck, liver or kidney cancer. CDR3s include the opening cysteine and the closing phenylalanine or tryptophan. The D gene is left open where the match is weak. Clone sizes are given selectively: once, few, many, or a class where the clone is expanded.

V gene,J gene,clone size,D gene,CDR3 protein,CDR3 DNA
TRBV15,TRBJ1-2,NA,TRBD1,CATSPYPDRRDRPYGYTF,TGTGCCACCAGTCCGTACCCGGATCGACGGGACAGGCCCTATGGCTACACCTTC
TRBV5-5,TRBJ1-2,NA,NA,CASSLEQYYGYTF,TGTGCCAGCAGCTTGGAACAGTACTATGGCTACACCTTC
TRBV29-1,TRBJ2-2,NA,NA,CSARGAGRDTGELFF,TGCAGCGCTCGGGGGGCAGGGCGTGACACCGGGGAGCTGTTTTTT
TRBV2,TRBJ1-2,NA,NA,CASTEGVRLGYTF,TGTGCCAGCACTGAAGGGGTTAGGTTGGGTTACACCTTC
TRBV2,TRBJ1-1,NA,NA,CASSESGRNTEAFF,TGTGCCAGCAGTGAATCGGGGCGGAACACTGAAGCTTTCTTT
TRBV2,TRBJ1-2,NA,NA,CASNLGSNYGYTF,TGTGCCAGCAATCTCGGGTCTAACTATGGCTACACCTTC
TRBV7-9,TRBJ2-7,NA,NA,CASNDNAAQLENYEQYF,TGTGCCAGCAACGATAACGCGGCGCAACTGGAAAACTACGAGCAGTACTTC
TRBV5-4,TRBJ1-1,NA,NA,CASSSRDKGPLPNTEAFF,TGTGCCAGCAGCTCCCGGGACAAGGGCCCCCTCCCCAACACTGAAGCTTTCTTT
TRBV5-5,TRBJ1-4,few,NA,CASSPLGRTEKLFF,TGTGCCAGCAGCCCTTTAGGAAGGACTGAAAAACTGTTTTTT
TRBV5-1,TRBJ1-1,NA,TRBD1,CASSLHRGGTEAFF,TGCGCCAGCAGCTTGCACAGGGGGGGAACTGAAGCTTTCTTT
TRBV18,TRBJ2-2,NA,NA,CASSRSTGELFF,TGTGCCAGCTCACGGTCCACCGGGGAGCTGTTTTTT
TRBV7-9,TRBJ1-1,NA,NA,CASSLAYSWNTEAFF,TGTGCCAGCAGCTTAGCCTACAGCTGGAACACTGAAGCTTTCTTT
TRBV6-4,TRBJ2-3,NA,NA,CASSPGPIGTDTQYF,TGTGCCAGCAGCCCAGGGCCCATTGGGACAGATACGCAGTATTTT